This T cell receptor beta chain was captured by sequencing in a study of blood T cell repertoires in COVID-19. Study in general: Sites in the United States, Italy and Spain provided acute and convalescent COVID-19 samples. PBMCs, B-cell-depleted T cells, or T cells provided the cDNA or gDNA that made up the material.

Authors' analysis steps: How many nucleated cells were present was estimated from reference gene primer amplification. Data came from immunoSEQ multiplex PCR; TCRdb stores just in-frame clones and leaves some out. Clone size and the V and J calls come from that table; the DNA yielded D and trimming. The data contain approximately 240,000 clones, about 88% of them seen just once; the ten biggest clones take up approximately 2.1%. Germline lookup yields CDR1 SEHNR and CDR2 FQNEAQ (reference sequence). The CDR3 is made up of 13 amino acids. V was shortened by 1 base and J by 6 bases, with 10 bases between the two germline ends.

The chain carries TRBV7-9 and TRBJ2-7; possible D gene TRBD1, 6 bases. This sequence originates from a woman aged 40 to 50 who had recovered from COVID-19. Sequenced sample: peripheral blood. The CDR3 DNA reads TGTGCCAGCAGCTTAGTGGGGGCTTTCGAGCAGTACTTC. Amino acid sequence: CASSLVGAFEQYF.